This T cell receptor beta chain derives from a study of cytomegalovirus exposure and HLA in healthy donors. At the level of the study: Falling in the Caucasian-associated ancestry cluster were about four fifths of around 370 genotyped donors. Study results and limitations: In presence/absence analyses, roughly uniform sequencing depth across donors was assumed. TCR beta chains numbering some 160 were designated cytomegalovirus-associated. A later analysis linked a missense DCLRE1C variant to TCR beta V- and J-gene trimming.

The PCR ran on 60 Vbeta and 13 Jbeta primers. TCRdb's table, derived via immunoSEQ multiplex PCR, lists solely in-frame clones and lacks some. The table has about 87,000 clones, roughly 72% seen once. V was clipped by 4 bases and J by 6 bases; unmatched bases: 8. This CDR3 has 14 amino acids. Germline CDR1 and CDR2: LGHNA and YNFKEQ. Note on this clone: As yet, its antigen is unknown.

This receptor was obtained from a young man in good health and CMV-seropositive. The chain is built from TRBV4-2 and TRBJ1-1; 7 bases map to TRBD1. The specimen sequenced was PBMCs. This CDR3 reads CASSPRQGQAEAFF. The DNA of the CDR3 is TGTGCCAGCAGCCCTCGACAGGGCCAGGCTGAAGCTTTCTTT.